This entry describes one T cell receptor (beta chain). This entry comes from a study of T-cell reconstitution after alpha-beta-depleted transplantation in children. Preparing the TCRbeta library involved the use of unique molecular identifiers. In TCRdb, the PCR reads were re-called with MiXCR into one record per CDR3 protein. The sample yields about 360,000 distinct CDR3 sequences, 10% to 15% seen once. Germline V lookup: CDR1 LGHDT, CDR2 YNNKEL (reference sequence). V was clipped by 2 bases and J by 15 bases; unmatched bases: 11. This CDR3 is 14 amino acids long. The specimen comprised PBMCs, sampled from the stem cell graft. The chain recombines TRBV3-1 with TRBJ2-1; 9 nucleotides line up with TRBD2. This clonotype was obtained from a human donor who donated a stem cell graft to a child with Fanconi anemia. CDR3 amino acids: CASSQWGLAIAPFF. In nucleotides, the CDR3 is TGTGCCAGCAGCCAATGGGGACTAGCAATCGCGCCGTTCTTC.